The clone carrying this T cell receptor beta chain has just a few counts. Amplified TCR beta CDR3 regions came from RNA transcripts. The HTBI set primed first-round TCR CDR3 RT-PCR. TCRdb processed the multiplex PCR reads anew with MiXCR; each CDR3 protein has one entry. Altogether approximately 560,000 distinct CDR3 sequences are present, about 15% being singletons, with the ten largest covering less than 9.5%. These data are taken from a study of T cells in Graves' hyperthyroidism and ophthalmopathy. The germline CDR1 and CDR2 sequences are MDHEN and SYDVKM. CDR3 length: 12 amino acids. The V gene lost 2 bases and the J gene lost 10 bases, with 6 bases spanning the gap. Together with thyroid ultrasound, orbital computed tomography, serum thyroxine and TRAb, clinical symptoms were used for diagnoses.

Sequencing used blood. This TCR derives from a woman in her twenties or thirties with Graves' hyperthyroidism. The chain employs TRBV28 and TRBJ1-6; D is undetermined. CDR3 region: CASSLGRSPLHF. The CDR3 DNA reads TGTGCCAGCAGTTTAGGCAGATCACCCCTCCACTTT.